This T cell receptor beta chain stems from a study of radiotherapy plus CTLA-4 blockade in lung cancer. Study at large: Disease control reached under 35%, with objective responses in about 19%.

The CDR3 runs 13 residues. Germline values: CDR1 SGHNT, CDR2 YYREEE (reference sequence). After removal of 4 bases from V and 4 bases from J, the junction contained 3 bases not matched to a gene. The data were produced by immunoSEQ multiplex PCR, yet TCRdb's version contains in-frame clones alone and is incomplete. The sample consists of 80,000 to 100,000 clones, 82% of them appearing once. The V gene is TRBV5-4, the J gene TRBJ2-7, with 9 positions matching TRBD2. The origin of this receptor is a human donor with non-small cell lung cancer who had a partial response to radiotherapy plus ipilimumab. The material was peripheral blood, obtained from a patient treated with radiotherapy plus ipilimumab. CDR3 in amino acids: CASSISGSYEQYF. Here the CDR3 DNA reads TGTGCCAGCAGCATTAGCGGGAGTTACGAGCAGTACTTC.